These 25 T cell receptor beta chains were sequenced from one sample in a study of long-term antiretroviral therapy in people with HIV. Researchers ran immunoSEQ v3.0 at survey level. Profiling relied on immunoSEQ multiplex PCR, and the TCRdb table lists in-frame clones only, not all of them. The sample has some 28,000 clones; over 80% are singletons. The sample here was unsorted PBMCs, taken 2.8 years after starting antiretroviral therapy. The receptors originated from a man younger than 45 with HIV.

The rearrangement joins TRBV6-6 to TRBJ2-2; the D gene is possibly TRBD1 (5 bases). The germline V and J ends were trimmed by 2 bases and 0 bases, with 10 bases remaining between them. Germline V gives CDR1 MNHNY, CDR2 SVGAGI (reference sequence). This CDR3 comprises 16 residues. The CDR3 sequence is CASSYGQGSNTGELFF. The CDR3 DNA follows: TGTGCCAGCAGTTACGGGCAGGGATCGAACACCGGGGAGCTGTTTTTT.

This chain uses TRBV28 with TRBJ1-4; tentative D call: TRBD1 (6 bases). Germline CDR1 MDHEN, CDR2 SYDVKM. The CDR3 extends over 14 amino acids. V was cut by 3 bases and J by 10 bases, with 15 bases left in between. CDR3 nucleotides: TGTGCCAGCAGTTTGGGGGGGCGCGCGGTAAAACTGTTTTTT. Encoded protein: CASSLGGRAVKLFF.

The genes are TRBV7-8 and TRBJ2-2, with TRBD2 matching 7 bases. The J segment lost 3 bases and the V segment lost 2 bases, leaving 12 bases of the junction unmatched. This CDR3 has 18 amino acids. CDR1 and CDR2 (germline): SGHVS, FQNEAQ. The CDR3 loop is CASSLPRFGGVDTGELFF. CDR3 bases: TGTGCCAGCAGCTTACCCCGTTTTGGGGGGGTAGACACCGGGGAGCTGTTTTTT.

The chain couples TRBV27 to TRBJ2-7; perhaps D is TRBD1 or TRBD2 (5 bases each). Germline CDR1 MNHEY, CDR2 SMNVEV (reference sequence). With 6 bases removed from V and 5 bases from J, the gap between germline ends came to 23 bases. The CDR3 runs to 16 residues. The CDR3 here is CASRSLGAGSRDEQYF. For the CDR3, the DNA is TGTGCCAGCAGGTCCCTAGGGGCAGGGAGCAGGGACGAGCAGTACTTC.

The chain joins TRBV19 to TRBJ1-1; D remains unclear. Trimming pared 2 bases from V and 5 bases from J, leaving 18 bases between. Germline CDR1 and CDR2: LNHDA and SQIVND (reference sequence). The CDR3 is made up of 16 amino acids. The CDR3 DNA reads TGTGCCAGTAGTATAAGCCCCGGCGGGCAGGTAACTGAAGCTTTCTTT. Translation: CASSISPGGQVTEAFF. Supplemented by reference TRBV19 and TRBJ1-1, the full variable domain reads DGGITQSPKYLFRKEGQNVTLSCEQNLNHDAMYWYRQDPGQGLRLIYYSQIVNDFQKGDIAEGYSVSREKKESFPLTVTSAQKNPTAFYLCASSISPGGQVTEAFFGQGTRLTVV.

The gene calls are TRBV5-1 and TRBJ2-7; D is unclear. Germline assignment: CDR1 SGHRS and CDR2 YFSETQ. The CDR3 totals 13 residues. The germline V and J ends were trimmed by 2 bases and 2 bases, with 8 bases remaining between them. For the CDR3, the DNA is TGCGCCAGCAGCTTAATAACTGCCTACGAGCAGTACTTC. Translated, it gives CASSLITAYEQYF.

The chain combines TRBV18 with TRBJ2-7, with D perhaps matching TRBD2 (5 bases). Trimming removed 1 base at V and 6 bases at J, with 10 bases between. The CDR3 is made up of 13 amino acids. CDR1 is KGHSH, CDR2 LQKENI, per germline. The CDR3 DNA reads TGTGCCAGCTCACCACAGAGGGCGAGCGAGCAGTACTTC. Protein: CASSPQRASEQYF.

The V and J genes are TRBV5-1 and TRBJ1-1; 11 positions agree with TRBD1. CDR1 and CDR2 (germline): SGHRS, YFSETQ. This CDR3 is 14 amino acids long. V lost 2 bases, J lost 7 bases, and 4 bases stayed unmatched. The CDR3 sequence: CASSFRDRGIEAFF. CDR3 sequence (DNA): TGCGCCAGCAGCTTCCGGGACAGGGGGATTGAAGCTTTCTTT.

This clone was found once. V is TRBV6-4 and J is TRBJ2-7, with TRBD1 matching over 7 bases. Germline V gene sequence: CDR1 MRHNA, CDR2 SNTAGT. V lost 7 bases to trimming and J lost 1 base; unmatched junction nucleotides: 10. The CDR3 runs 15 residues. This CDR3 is CASIRPDRESYEQYF. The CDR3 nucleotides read TGTGCCAGCATCCGGCCCGACAGGGAGTCCTACGAGCAGTACTTC.

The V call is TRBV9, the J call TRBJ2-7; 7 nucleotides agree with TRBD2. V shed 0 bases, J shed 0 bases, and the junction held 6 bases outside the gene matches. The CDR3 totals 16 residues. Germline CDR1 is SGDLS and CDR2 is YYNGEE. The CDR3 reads CASSVGDGDYSYEQYF. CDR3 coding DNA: TGTGCCAGCAGCGTAGGCGACGGGGACTACTCCTACGAGCAGTACTTC. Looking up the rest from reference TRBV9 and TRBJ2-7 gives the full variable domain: DSGVTQTPKHLITATGQRVTLRCSPRSGDLSVYWYQQSLDQGLQFLIQYYNGEERAKGNILERFSAQQFPDLHSELNLSSLELGDSALYFCASSVGDGDYSYEQYFGPGTRLTVT.

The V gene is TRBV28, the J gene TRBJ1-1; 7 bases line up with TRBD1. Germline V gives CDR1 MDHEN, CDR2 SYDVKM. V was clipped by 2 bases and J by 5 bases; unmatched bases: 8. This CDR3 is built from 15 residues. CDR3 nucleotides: TGTGCCAGCAGTTTAAGGGGGCGTTTAGCTACTGAAGCTTTCTTT. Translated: CASSLRGRLATEAFF.

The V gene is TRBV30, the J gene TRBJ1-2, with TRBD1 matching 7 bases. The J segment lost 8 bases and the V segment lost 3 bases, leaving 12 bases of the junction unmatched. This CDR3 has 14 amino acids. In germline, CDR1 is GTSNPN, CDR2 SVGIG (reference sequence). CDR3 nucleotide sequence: TGTGCCTGGAGGGGGAGAGGGGGCGCGCAAGGCTACACCTTC. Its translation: CAWRGRGGAQGYTF.

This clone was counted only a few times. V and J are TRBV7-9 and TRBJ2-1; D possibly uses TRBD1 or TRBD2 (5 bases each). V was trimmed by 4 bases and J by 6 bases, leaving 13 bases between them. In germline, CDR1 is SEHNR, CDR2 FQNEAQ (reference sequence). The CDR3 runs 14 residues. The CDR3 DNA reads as TGTGCCAGCAGCTACGGGGCCAACTTCAATGAGCAGTTCTTC. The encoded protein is CASSYGANFNEQFF.

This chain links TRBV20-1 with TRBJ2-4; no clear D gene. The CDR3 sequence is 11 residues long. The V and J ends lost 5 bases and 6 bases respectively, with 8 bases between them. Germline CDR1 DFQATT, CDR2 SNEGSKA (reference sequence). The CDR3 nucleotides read TGCAGTGCTTGGACGGTAAACATTCAGTACTTC. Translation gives CSAWTVNIQYF.

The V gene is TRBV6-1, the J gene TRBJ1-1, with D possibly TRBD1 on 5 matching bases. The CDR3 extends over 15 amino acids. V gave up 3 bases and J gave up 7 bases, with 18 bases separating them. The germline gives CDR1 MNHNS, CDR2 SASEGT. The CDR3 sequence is CASSERGAVALEAFF. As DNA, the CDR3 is TGTGCCAGCAGTGAGAGGGGCGCCGTAGCCCTTGAAGCTTTCTTT.

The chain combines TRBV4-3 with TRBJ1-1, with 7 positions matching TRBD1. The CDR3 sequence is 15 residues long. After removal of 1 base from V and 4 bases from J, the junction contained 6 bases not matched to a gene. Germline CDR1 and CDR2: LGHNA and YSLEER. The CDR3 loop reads CASSQALDRATEAFF. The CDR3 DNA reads TGCGCCAGCAGCCAAGCCCTAGACAGGGCCACTGAAGCTTTCTTT.

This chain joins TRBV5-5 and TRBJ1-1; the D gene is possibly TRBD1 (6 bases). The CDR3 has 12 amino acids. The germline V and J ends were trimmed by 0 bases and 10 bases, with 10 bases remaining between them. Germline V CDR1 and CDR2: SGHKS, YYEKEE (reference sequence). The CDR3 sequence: CASSLGQGTAFF. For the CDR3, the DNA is TGTGCCAGCAGCTTGGGGCAGGGGACAGCTTTCTTT.

CDR3 in amino acids: CASSWRGGEGGELFF. CDR3 bases: TGTGCCAGCAGCTGGCGGGGGGGCGAGGGCGGGGAGCTGTTTTTT. This rearrangement joins TRBV5-6 to TRBJ2-2, with 9 bases fitting TRBD2. Trimming cost V 3 bases and J 7 bases; bases outside gene matches: 7. The CDR3 has 15 residues. Germline loops: CDR1 SGHDT, CDR2 YYEEEE.

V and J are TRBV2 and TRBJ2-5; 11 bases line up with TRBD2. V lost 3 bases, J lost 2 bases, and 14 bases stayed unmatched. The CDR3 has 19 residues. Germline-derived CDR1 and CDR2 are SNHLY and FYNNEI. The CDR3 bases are TGTGCCAGCAGTGAGCTAGCGGGGGGACCCAGAAGTTCGCAAGAGACCCAGTACTTC. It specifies CASSELAGGPRSSQETQYF.

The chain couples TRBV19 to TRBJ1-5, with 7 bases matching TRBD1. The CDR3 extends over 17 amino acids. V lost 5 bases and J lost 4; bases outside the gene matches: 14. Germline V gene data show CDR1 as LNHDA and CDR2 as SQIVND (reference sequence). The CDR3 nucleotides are TGTGCCAGTAGTCGTACCTCGGGACAGTTAACTAATCAGCCCCAGCATTTT. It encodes CASSRTSGQLTNQPQHF.

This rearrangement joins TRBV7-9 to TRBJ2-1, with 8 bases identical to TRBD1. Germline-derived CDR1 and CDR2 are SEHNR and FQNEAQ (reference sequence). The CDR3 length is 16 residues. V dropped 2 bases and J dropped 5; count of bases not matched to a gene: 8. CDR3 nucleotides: TGTGCCAGCAGCTTAAGGGGGGACAGGATAGACAATGAGCAGTTCTTC. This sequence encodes CASSLRGDRIDNEQFF.

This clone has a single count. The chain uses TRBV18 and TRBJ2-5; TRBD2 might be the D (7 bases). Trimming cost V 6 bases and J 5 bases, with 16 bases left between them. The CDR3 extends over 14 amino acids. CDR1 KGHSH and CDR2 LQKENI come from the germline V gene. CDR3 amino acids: CASSRGGGSETQYF. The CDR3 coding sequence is TGTGCCAGCTCTCGGGGCGGGGGCTCTGAGACCCAGTACTTC. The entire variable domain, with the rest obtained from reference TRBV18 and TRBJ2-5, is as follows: NAGVMQNPRHLVRRRGQEARLRCSPMKGHSHVYWYRQLPEEGLKFMVYLQKENIIDESGMPKERFSAEFPKEGPSILRIQQVVRGDSAAYFCASSRGGGSETQYFGPGTRLLVL.

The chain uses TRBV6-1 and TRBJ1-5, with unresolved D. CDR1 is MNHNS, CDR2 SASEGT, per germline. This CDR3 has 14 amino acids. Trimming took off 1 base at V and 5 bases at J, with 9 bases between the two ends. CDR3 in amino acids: CASSEGGNDQPQHF. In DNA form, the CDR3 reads TGTGCCAGCAGTGAAGGAGGAAATGATCAGCCCCAGCATTTT.

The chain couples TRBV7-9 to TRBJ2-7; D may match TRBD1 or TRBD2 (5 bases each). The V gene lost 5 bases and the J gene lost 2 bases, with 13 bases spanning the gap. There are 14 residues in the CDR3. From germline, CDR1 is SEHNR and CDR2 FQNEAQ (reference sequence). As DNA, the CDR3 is TGTGCCAGCAGCCCGGGACCTAGCCCCTACGAGCAGTACTTC. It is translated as CASSPGPSPYEQYF.

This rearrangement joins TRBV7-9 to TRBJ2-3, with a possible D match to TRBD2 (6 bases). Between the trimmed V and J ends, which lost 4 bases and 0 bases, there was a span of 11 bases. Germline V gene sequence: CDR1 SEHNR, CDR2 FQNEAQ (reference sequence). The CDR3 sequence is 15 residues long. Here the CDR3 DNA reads TGTGCCAGCAGCTGGACCGGGACTAGCACAGATACGCAGTATTTT. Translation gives CASSWTGTSTDTQYF.